A selection of T cell receptor beta chains follows, all from one sample in a study of T cell responses to AZD1222 COVID-19 vaccine. Generated by immunoSEQ multiplex PCR, the TCRdb table keeps only in-frame clones and is missing some. The sample holds tens of thousands of clones; more than 85% are singletons and the top ten take roughly 5%. The sequenced sample was peripheral blood, obtained on day 0 of AZD1222 vaccination. Receptor source: an adult in good health. Both conserved end residues are trimmed from each CDR3. Each record gives: CDR3 protein, V gene, clone size, J gene. Not all rows give a size; the values are once, few, many and, for expanded clones, a class.

ASSRDRGFTNSNQPQH	TRBV19	NA	TRBJ1-5
ASSAGTGYNEQF	TRBV7-3	once	TRBJ2-1
ASSYRLAGTYEQY	TRBV6-5	once	TRBJ2-7
ASSLQFGVESTAHYQPQH	TRBV4-3	NA	TRBJ1-5
ASSVDRGQGEKLF	TRBV5-1	NA	TRBJ1-4
ASSSAGGLVGYT	TRBV5-5	NA	TRBJ1-2
ASSVRLWGAWGTEAF	TRBV9	NA	TRBJ1-1
ATTGNTGELF	TRBV10-3	NA	TRBJ2-2
AWSVGGKAF	TRBV30	NA	TRBJ1-1
ASSPGGGWDTEAF	TRBV13	NA	TRBJ1-1
ASSYPTDNYEQY	TRBV6-2/TRBV6-3	NA	TRBJ2-7
ASSLAQNTEAF	TRBV7-6	NA	TRBJ1-1
ASSSAEQY	TRBV11-2	NA	TRBJ2-7
ASSQPKGRKTYEQY	TRBV14	NA	TRBJ2-7
SASLGLTANYGYT	TRBV20-1	NA	TRBJ1-2
ASSIPGNEKLF	TRBV19	NA	TRBJ1-4